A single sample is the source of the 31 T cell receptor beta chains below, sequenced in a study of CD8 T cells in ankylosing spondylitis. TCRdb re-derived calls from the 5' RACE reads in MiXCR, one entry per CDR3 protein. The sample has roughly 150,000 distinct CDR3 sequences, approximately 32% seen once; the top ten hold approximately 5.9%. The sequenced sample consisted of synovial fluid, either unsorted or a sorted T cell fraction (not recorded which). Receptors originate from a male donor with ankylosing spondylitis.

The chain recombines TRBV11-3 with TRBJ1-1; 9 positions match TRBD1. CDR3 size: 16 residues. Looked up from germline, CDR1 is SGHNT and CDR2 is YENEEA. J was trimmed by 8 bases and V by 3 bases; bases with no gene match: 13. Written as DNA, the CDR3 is TGTGCCAGCAGCTTGAGGGGGACCGGGACAGGGAGAGAAGCTTTCTTT. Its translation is CASSLRGTGTGREAFF.

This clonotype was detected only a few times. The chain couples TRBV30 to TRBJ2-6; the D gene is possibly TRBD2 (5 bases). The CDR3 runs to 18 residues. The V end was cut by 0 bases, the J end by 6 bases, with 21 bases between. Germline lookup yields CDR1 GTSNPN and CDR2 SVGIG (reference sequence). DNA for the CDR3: TGTGCCTGGAGTGTACACTTAACGGGATGGAATAAGGCCAACGTCCTGACTTTC. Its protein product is CAWSVHLTGWNKANVLTF. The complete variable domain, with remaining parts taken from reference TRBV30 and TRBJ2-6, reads SQTIHQWPATLVQPVGSPLSLECTVEGTSNPNLYWYRQAAGRGLQLLFYSVGIGQISSEVPQNLSASRPQDRQFILSSKKLLLSDSGFYLCAWSVHLTGWNKANVLTFGAGSRLTVL.

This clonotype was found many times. For the CDR3, the DNA is TGTGCCAGCAGTGGAGGGGGGCAACGCAATGAGCAGTTCTTC. This encodes CASSGGGQRNEQFF. This chain joins TRBV6-1 and TRBJ2-1; the D gene could be TRBD1 or TRBD2 (6 bases each). There are 14 residues in the CDR3. V shed 4 bases and J shed 6 bases, with 13 bases lying between them. Per germline, CDR1 MNHNS and CDR2 SASEGT.

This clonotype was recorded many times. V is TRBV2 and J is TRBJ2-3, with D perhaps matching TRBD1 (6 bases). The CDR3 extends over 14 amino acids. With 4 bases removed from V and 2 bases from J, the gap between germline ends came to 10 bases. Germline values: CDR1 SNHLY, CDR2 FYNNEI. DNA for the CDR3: TGTGCCAGCAGTGCTAGGGGGACCACAGATACGCAGTATTTT. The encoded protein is CASSARGTTDTQYF.

The CDR3: CASSETGPTYEQYF. The CDR3 DNA sequence: TGCGCCAGCAGCGAGACAGGGCCCACCTACGAGCAGTACTTC. The J gene is TRBJ2-7, the V gene TRBV5-1; 7 bases are shared with TRBD1. CDR3 size: 14 residues. Germline assignment: CDR1 SGHRS and CDR2 YFSETQ. Trimming removed 4 bases from V and 2 bases from J; junction bases left unmatched: 6.

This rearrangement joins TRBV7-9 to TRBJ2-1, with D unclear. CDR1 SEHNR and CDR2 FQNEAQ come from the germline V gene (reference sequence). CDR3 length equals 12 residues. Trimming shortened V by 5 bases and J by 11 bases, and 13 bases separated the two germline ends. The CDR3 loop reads CASSALNPQQFF. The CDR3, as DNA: TGTGCCAGCAGCGCTTTGAACCCCCAGCAGTTCTTC. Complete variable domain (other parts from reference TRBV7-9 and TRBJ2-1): DTGVSQNPRHKITKRGQNVTFRCDPISEHNRLYWYRQTLGQGPEFLTYFQNEAQLEKSRLLSDRFSAERPKGSFSTLEIQRTEQGDSAMYLCASSALNPQQFFGPGTRLTVL.

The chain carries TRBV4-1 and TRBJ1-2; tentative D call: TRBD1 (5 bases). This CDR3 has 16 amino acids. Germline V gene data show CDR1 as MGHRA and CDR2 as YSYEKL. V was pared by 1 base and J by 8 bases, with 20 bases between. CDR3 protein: CASSQVVQGPVRGYTF. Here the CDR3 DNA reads TGCGCCAGCAGCCAAGTTGTCCAGGGACCGGTTAGAGGCTACACCTTC.

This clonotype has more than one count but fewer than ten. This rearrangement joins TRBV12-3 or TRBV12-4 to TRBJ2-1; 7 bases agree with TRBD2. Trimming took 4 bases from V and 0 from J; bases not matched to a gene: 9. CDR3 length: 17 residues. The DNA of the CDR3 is TGTGCCAGCAGTTCGACGCTAGCGGCCAGCTCCTACAATGAGCAGTTCTTC. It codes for CASSSTLAASSYNEQFF.

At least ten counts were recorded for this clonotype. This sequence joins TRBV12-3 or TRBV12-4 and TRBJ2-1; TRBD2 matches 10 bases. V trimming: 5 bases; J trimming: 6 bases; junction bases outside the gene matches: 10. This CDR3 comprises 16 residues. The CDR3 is CASSPVSGGVGNEQFF. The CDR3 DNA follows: TGTGCCAGCAGTCCCGTCAGCGGGGGGGTTGGCAATGAGCAGTTCTTC.

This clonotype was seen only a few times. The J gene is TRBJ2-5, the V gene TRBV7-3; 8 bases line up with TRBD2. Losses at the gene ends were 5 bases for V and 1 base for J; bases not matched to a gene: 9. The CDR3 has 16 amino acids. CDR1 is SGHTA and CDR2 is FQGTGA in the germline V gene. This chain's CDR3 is CASSVGGLGSQETQYF. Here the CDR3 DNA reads TGTGCCAGCAGCGTAGGGGGACTAGGAAGCCAAGAGACCCAGTACTTC. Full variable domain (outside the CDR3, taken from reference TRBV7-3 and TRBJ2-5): GAGVSQTPSNKVTEKGKYVELRCDPISGHTALYWYRQSLGQGPEFLIYFQGTGAADDSGLPNDRFFAVRPEGSVSTLKIQRTERGDSAVYLCASSVGGLGSQETQYFGPGTRLLVL.

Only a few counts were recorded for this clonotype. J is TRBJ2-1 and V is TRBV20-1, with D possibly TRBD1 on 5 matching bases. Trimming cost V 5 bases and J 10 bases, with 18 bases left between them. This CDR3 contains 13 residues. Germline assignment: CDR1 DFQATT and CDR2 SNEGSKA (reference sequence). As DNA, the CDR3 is TGCAGTGCTCCCGGAACACTCAAGGGGGAGCAGTTCTTC. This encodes CSAPGTLKGEQFF.

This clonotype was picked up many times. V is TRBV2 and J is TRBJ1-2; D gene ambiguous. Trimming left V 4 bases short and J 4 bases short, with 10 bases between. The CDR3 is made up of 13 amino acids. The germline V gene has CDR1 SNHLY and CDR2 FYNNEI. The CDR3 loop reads CASSGDWSYGYTF. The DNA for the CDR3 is TGTGCCAGCAGTGGCGACTGGAGCTATGGCTACACCTTC.

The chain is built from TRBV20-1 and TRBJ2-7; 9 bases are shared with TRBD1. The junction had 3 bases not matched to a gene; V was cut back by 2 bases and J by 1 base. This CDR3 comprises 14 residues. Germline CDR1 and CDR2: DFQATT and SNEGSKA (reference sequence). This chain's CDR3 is CSARPGQGSYEQYF. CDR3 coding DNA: TGCAGTGCTAGACCGGGACAGGGTTCCTACGAGCAGTACTTC.

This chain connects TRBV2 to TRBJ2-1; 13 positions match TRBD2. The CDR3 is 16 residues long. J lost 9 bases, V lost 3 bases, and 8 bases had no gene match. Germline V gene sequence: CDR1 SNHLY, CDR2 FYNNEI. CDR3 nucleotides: TGTGCCAGCAGTGAGGAACTAGCGGGAGGGCGCGGTGAGCAGTTCTTC. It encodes CASSEELAGGRGEQFF. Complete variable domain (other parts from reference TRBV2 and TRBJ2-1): EPEVTQTPSHQVTQMGQEVILRCVPISNHLYFYWYRQILGQKVEFLVSFYNNEISEKSEIFDDQFSVERPDGSNFTLKIRSTKLEDSAMYFCASSEELAGGRGEQFFGPGTRLTVL.

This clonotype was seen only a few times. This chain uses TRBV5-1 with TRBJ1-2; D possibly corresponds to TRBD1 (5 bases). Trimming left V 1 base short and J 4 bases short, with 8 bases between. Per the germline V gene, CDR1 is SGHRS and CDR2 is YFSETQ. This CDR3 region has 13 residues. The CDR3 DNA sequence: TGCGCCAGCAGCTTGTCAGGGTCCTATGGCTACACCTTC. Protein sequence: CASSLSGSYGYTF.

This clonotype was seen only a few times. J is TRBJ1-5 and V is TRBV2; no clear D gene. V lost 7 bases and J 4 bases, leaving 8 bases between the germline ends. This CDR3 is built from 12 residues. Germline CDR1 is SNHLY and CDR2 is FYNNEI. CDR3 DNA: TGTGCCAGCAACTACAAGAATCAGCCCCAGCATTTT. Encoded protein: CASNYKNQPQHF.

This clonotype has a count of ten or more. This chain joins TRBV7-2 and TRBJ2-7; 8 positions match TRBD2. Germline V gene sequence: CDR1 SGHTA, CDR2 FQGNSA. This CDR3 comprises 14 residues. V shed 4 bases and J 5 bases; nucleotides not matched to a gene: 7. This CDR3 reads CASSSRTSFNEQYF. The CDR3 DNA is TGTGCCAGCAGCTCACGGACTAGCTTCAACGAGCAGTACTTC.

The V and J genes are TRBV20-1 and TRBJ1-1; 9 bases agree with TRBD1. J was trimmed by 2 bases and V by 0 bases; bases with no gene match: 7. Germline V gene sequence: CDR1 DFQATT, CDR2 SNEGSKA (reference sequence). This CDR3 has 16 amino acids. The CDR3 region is CSAREHRDRVNTEAFF. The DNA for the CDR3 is TGCAGTGCTAGAGAGCACCGGGACAGGGTAAACACTGAAGCTTTCTTT.

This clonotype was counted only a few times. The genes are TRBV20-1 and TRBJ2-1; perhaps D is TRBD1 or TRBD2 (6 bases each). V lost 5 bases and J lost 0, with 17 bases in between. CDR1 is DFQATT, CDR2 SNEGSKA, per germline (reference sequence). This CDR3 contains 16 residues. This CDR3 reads CSAPTGLGGSYNEQFF. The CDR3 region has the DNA TGCAGTGCTCCTACAGGGCTGGGGGGCTCCTACAATGAGCAGTTCTTC.

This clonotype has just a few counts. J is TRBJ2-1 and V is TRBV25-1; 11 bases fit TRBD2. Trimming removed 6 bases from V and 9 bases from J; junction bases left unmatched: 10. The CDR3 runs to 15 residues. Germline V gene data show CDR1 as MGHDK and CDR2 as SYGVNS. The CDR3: CASRPPGTSGREQFF. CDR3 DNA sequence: TGTGCCAGCAGACCCCCCGGGACTAGCGGTCGTGAGCAGTTCTTC.

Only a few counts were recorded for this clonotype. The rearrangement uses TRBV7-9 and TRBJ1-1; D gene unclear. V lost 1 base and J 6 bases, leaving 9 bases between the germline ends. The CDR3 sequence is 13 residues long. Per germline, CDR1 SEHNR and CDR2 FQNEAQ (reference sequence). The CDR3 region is CASSLVPVSEAFF. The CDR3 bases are TGTGCCAGCAGCTTAGTTCCGGTCTCTGAAGCTTTCTTT.

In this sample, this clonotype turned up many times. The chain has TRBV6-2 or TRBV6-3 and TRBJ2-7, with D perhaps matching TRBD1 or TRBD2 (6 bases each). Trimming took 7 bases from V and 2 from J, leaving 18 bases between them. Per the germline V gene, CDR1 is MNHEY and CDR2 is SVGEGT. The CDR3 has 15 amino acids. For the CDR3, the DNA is TGTGCCAGCACCGGTGGGGGGCTCCTCCCCTACGAGCAGTACTTC. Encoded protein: CASTGGGLLPYEQYF.

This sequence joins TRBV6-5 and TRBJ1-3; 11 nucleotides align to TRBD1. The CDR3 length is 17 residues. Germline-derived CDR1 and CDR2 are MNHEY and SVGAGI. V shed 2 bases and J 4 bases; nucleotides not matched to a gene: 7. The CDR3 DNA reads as TGTGCCAGCAGTTACCGTGGGACAGGGGGTCTGGGAAACACCATATATTTT. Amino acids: CASSYRGTGGLGNTIYF.

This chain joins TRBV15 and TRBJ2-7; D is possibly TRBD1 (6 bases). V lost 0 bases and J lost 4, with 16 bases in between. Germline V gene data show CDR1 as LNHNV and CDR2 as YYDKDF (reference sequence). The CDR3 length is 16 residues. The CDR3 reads CATSRDPGHPSYEQYF. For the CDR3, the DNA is TGTGCCACCAGCAGAGATCCGGGACACCCCTCGTACGAGCAGTACTTC.

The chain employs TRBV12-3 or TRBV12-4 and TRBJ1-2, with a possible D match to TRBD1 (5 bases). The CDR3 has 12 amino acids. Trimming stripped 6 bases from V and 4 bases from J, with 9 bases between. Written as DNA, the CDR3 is TGTGCCAGCAGACAGGTCGCCTATGGCTACACCTTC. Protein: CASRQVAYGYTF.

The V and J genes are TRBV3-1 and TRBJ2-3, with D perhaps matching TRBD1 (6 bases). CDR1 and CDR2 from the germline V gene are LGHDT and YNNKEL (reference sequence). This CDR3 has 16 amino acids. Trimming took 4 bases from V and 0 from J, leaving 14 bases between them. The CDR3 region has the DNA TGTGCCAGCAGCCTCCGACGGCAGGGGAGCACAGATACGCAGTATTTT. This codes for CASSLRRQGSTDTQYF.

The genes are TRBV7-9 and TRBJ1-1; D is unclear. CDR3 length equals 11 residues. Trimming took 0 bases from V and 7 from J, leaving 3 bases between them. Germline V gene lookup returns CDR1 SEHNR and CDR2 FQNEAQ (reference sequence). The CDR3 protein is CASSLASEAFF. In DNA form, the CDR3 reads TGTGCCAGCAGCTTAGCCAGTGAAGCTTTCTTT.

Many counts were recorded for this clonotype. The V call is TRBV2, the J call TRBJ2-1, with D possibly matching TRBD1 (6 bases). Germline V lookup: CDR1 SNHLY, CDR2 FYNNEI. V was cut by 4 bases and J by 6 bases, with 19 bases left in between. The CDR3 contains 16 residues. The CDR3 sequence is CASSGGLDSGGNEQFF. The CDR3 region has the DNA TGTGCCAGCAGTGGGGGGTTGGACAGTGGTGGCAATGAGCAGTTCTTC.

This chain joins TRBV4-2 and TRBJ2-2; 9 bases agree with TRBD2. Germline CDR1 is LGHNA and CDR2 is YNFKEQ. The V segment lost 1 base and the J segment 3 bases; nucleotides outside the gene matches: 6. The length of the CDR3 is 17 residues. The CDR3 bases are TGTGCCAGCAGCCAAGCCGGACTAGCGACTGACACCGGGGAGCTGTTTTTT. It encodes CASSQAGLATDTGELFF.

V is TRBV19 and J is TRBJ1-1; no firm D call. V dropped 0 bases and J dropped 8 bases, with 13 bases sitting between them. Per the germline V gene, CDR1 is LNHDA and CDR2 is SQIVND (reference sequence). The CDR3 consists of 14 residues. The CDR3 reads CASSIDPVAGEAFF. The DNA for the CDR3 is TGTGCCAGTAGTATAGATCCTGTTGCGGGAGAAGCTTTCTTT.

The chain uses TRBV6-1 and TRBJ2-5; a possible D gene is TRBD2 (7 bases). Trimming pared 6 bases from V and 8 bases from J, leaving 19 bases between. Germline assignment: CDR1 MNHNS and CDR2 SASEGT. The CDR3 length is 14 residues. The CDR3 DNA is TGTGCCAGCAGGGCGGGGGCCCGGGGGGAAACCCAGTACTTC. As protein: CASRAGARGETQYF.